The text below deals with one T cell receptor beta chain. Using immunoSEQ multiplex PCR, the repertoire was profiled, and TCRdb retains in-frame clones only, with some absent. Among 68,000 or so clones listed, 80% to 85% were seen once. Trimming removed 6 bases at V and 2 bases at J, with 15 bases between. The germline V gene encodes CDR1 SNHLY and CDR2 FYNNEI. This CDR3 spans 15 amino acids. These data come from a study of Tregs in tolerant kidney transplant recipients. Source material: CD4+ T cells from blood. The chain carries TRBV2 and TRBJ2-3; D not certain. This sequence was found in a human donor in good health. CDR3 amino acids: CASSPDPPDTDTQYF. CDR3 sequence (DNA): TGTGCCAGCAGCCCTGACCCGCCCGACACAGATACGCAGTATTTT.